The 10 T cell receptor beta chains presented below share a single source sample, sequenced in a study of OX40 agonist ivuxolimab in advanced cancers. Sequencing was performed with immunoSEQ multiplex PCR; in TCRdb, only in-frame clones are kept and a portion is missing. Altogether tens of thousands of clones are present, about four fifths being singletons, with the ten largest covering roughly 5.2%. The source material was CD4+ or CD8+ T cells sorted from blood, sampled in a trial of the OX40 agonist ivuxolimab. These receptors originate from an adult with an advanced solid tumor such as melanoma, head and neck, liver or kidney cancer.

The chain employs TRBV11-2 and TRBJ1-3; D not resolved. V was pared by 6 bases and J by 0 bases, with 9 bases between. The CDR3 covers 14 residues. Germline CDR1 reads SGHAT; CDR2 reads FQNNGV. CDR3 residues: CASRRPTSGNTIYF. For the CDR3, the DNA is TGTGCCAGCAGACGCCCGACCTCTGGAAACACCATATATTTT.

The rearrangement links TRBV4-3 to TRBJ2-3, with D perhaps assigned TRBD1 or TRBD2 (5 bases each). This CDR3 is 16 amino acids long. Deletions cut 0 bases from V and 10 bases from J, with 20 bases between. Germline V CDR1 and CDR2: LGHNA, YSLEER. The CDR3 here is CASSQDYTGRVFPQYF. DNA for the CDR3: TGCGCCAGCAGCCAAGATTACACGGGACGGGTTTTCCCGCAGTATTTT.

Here the CDR3 reads CASRKTGGSGNTIYF. CDR3 DNA: TGTGCCAGCAGGAAAACAGGGGGCTCTGGAAACACCATATATTTT. The chain links TRBV7-2 to TRBJ1-3; 8 bases map to TRBD1. The CDR3 runs 15 residues. With V trimmed by 6 bases and J by 0 bases, 4 bases remained unmatched. The germline V gene encodes CDR1 SGHTA and CDR2 FQGNSA. Supplemented by reference TRBV7-2 and TRBJ1-3, the full variable domain reads GAGVSQSPSNKVTEKGKDVELRCDPISGHTALYWYRQSLGQGLEFLIYFQGNSAPDKSGLPSDRFSAERTGGSVSTLTIQRTQQEDSAVYLCASRKTGGSGNTIYFGEGSWLTVV.

The chain couples TRBV5-6 to TRBJ1-2; D remains ambiguous. V gave up 4 bases and J gave up 6 bases, with 10 bases separating them. The CDR3 loop spans 12 amino acids. Looked up from germline, CDR1 is SGHDT and CDR2 is YYEEEE. The CDR3 sequence is CASSVGGDGYTF. The CDR3 coding sequence is TGTGCCAGCAGCGTGGGCGGGGATGGCTACACCTTC.

The V gene is TRBV6-1, the J gene TRBJ2-2; perhaps D is TRBD1 or TRBD2 (5 bases each). V was trimmed by 7 bases and J by 2 bases, leaving 11 bases between them. The CDR3 has 14 amino acids. The germline V gene encodes CDR1 MNHNS and CDR2 SASEGT. The CDR3 DNA is TGTGCCAGCACTCGGGACGGTAACACCGGGGAGCTGTTTTTT. It is translated as CASTRDGNTGELFF.

V is TRBV29-1 and J is TRBJ1-4, with D uncertain. Germline lookup yields CDR1 SQVTM and CDR2 ANQGSEA. The CDR3 contains 12 residues. Trimming left V 6 bases short and J 4 bases short, with 9 bases between. For the CDR3, the DNA is TGCAGCGTGGCGGTCCGTAATGAAAAACTGTTTTTT. Protein: CSVAVRNEKLFF.

J is TRBJ1-1 and V is TRBV6-6; D perhaps matches TRBD1 (6 bases). CDR3 size: 14 residues. The germline V and J ends were trimmed by 6 bases and 3 bases, with 14 bases remaining between them. Germline V gene lookup returns CDR1 MNHNY and CDR2 SVGAGI (reference sequence). Here the CDR3 DNA reads TGTGCCAGCAGCCTTGGGGAGGGGGACACTGAAGCTTTCTTT. This encodes CASSLGEGDTEAFF.

The chain has TRBV9 and TRBJ1-5, with 9 nucleotides matching TRBD1. The germline gives CDR1 SGDLS, CDR2 YYNGEE. The trim removed 4 bases at V and 9 bases at J, leaving 5 bases unmatched. This CDR3 region has 13 residues. The CDR3 DNA follows: TGTGCCAGCAGCCCGACAGGGGGTTCGCCCCAGCATTTT. It is translated as CASSPTGGSPQHF.

The chain recombines TRBV6-1 with TRBJ2-7; D unresolved. V lost 8 bases, J lost 2 bases, and 10 bases lay in between. Looked up from germline, CDR1 is MNHNS and CDR2 is SASEGT. This CDR3 region has 12 residues. The chain's CDR3 is CASPAPTYEQYF. CDR3 in DNA: TGTGCCAGCCCCGCTCCGACCTACGAGCAGTACTTC.

The J gene is TRBJ2-1, the V gene TRBV2; no clear D. The V and J ends lost 2 bases and 4 bases respectively, with 12 bases between them. Germline V lookup: CDR1 SNHLY, CDR2 FYNNEI. CDR3 length equals 15 residues. CDR3 loop: CASSESSVAYNEQFF. CDR3 sequence (DNA): TGTGCCAGCAGTGAATCCTCCGTCGCGTACAATGAGCAGTTCTTC.